Described below is a single TCR beta chain sequence and its context. Its antigen is unidentified. These data come from a study of blood T cells in healthy people across ages. Overall study results and limits: Bulk PBMC profiling left naive and antigen-experienced comparisons inconclusive. As naive T cell percentage varied, TCR beta diversity correlated strongly with it.

It was with a sample-barcoded 5' primer and a J-beta primer mix that a second PCR of roughly 7 to 12 cycles was run. Each CDR3 protein gets one entry after TCRdb re-called the 5' RACE reads with MiXCR. The sample includes some 800,000 distinct CDR3 sequences, around two fifths of them seen just once. Each donor had 9 to 10 milliliters of peripheral blood drawn. Per sample, extraction of total RNA gave at least 6 micrograms in every case. The germline gives CDR1 SQVTM, CDR2 ANQGSEA. The CDR3 has 12 residues. Trimming pared 5 bases from V and 2 bases from J, leaving 9 bases between. The receptor comes from a man aged 55 to 69 in good health. Sequencing was performed on blood. The V gene is TRBV29-1, the J gene TRBJ1-2; D is possibly TRBD1 (5 bases). CDR3 DNA sequence: TGCAGCGTTTCCCGGGACAACTATGGCTACACCTTC. Protein: CSVSRDNYGYTF.